This TCR beta chain originates from a study of T cell responses to AZD1222 COVID-19 vaccine. Study-level results: Vaccine-associated CD4 TCRs spanned spike, dominant at 160-218 and 743-854. With two AZD1222 doses given, Spike-specific TCR breadth and depth both rose. Clonal diversity was possibly underestimated, and white British individuals and females predominated among donors.

The V end lost 8 bases, the J end lost 5 bases, and 15 bases lay between the germline ends. CDR3 length: 13 residues. Germline CDR1 LNHDA, CDR2 SQIVND (reference sequence). Produced via immunoSEQ multiplex PCR; TCRdb's table is partial and in-frame only. The table includes approximately 150,000 clones, about nine tenths detected once. Comment on this clone: As yet, its antigen is unknown.

Analysis merged second doses at about 4 or about 12 weeks. The V call is TRBV19, the J call TRBJ1-1; D unresolved. This receptor was obtained from an adult who received the AZD1222 COVID-19 vaccine. The starting material was peripheral blood, obtained 28 days after the second AZD1222 dose. Written as DNA, the CDR3 is TGTGCCAGTGGCCGAGACTTCACGACTGAAGCTTTCTTT. Its protein product is CASGRDFTTEAFF.